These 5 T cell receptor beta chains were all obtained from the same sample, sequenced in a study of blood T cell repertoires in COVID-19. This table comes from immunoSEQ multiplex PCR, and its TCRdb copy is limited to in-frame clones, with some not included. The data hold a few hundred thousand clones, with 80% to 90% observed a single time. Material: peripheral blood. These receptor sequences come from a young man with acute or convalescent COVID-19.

The CDR3 protein is CASSDDMGGVIDTQYF. CDR3 nucleotide sequence: TGTGCCAGCAGCGATGACATGGGAGGGGTGATAGATACGCAGTATTTT. This chain connects TRBV9 to TRBJ2-3; TRBD2 matches at 7 bases. CDR3 length: 16 residues. V dropped 3 bases and J dropped 5; count of bases not matched to a gene: 12. Germline V gene data show CDR1 as SGDLS and CDR2 as YYNGEE.

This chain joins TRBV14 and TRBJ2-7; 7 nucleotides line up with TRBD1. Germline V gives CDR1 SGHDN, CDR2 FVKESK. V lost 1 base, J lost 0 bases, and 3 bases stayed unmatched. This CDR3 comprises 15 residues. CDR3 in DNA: TGTGCCAGCAGCCAAGGAGGGGGCTTCTCCTACGAGCAGTACTTC. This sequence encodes CASSQGGGFSYEQYF.

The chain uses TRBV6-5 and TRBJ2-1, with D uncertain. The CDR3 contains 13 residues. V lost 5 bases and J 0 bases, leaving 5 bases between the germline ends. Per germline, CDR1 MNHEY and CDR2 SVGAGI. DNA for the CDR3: TGTGCCAGCAGTCGGTACTCCTACAATGAGCAGTTCTTC. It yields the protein CASSRYSYNEQFF.

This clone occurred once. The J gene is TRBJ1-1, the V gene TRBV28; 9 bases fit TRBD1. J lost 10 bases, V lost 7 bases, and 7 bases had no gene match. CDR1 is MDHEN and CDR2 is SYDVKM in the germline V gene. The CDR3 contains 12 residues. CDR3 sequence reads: CASKTGGPGAFF. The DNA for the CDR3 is TGTGCCAGCAAAACAGGGGGCCCAGGAGCTTTCTTT.

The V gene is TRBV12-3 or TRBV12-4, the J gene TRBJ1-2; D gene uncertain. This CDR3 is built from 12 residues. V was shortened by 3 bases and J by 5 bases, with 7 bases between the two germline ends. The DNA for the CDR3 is TGTGCCAGCAGTTTCCGAGCATATGGCTACACCTTC. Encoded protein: CASSFRAYGYTF.